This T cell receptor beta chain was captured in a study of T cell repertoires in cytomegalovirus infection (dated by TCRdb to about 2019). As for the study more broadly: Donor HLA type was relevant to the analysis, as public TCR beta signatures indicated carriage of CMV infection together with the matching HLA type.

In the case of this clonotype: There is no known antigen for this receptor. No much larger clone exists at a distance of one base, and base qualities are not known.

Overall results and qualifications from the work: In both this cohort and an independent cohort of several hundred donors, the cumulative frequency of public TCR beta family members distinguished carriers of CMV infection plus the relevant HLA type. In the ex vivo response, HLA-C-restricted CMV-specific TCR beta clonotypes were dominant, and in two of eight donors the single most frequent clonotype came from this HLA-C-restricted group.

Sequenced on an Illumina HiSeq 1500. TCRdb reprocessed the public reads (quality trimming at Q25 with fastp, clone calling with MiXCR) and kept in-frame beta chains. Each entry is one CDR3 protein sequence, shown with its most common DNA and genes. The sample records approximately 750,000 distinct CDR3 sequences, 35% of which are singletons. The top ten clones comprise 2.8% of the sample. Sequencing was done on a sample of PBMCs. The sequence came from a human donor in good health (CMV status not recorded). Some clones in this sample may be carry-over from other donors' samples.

Here is the DNA: TGTGCCAGCAGTTCCTACTTTGGCGGGAGCTCCTACGAGCAGTACTTC. It specifies CASSSYFGGSSYEQYF. The chain was built from TRBV28 and TRBJ2-7, with 7 middle bases fitting TRBD2. Unmatched junction bases come to 9, with V trimmed by 4 bases and J by 0 bases. Measured from the cysteine to the phenylalanine, the CDR3 is 16 residues long. The retained sequence is limited to the CDR3, 48 bases, with the frame set at the first base. For CDR1 and CDR2, the germline V gene lists MDHEN and SYDVKM.